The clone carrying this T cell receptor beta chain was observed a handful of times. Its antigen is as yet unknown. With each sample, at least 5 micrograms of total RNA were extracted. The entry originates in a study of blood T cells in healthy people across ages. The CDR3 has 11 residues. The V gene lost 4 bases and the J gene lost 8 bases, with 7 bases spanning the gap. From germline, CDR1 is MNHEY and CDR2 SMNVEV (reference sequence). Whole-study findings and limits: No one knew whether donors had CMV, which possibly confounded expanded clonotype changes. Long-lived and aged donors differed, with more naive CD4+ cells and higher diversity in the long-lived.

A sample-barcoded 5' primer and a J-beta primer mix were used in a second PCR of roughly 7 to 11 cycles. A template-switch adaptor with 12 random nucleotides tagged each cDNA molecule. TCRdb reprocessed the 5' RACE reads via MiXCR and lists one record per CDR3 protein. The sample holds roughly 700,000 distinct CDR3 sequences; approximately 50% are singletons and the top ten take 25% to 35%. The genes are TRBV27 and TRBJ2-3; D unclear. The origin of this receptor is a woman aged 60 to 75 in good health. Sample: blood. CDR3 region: CASSSTATQYF. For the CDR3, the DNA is TGTGCCAGCAGTTCCACCGCTACGCAGTATTTT.